This T cell receptor beta chain was documented in a study of T cells expressing NK-cell markers. Turning to the study itself: Of eight sequenced donors, seven were HCMV-seropositive and one HCMV-seronegative.

The CDR3 totals 12 residues. Production of TCR beta cDNA relied on 5'RACE template switching with UMIs. TCRdb reanalyzed the 5' RACE reads, giving one entry per CDR3 protein sequence and no DNA. The ten top clones account for about 0.4%, within a sample of around 280,000 distinct CDR3 sequences. The specimen sequenced was blood T cells: a sorted CD56 or NKG2C T cell subset, CD4+ or CD8+ T cells, or bulk PBMC T cells (not recorded which). This TCR derives from a man aged 18 to 30 in good health. The V and J genes are TRBV12-3 or TRBV12-4 and TRBJ2-3. CDR3 residues: CASSLATDTQYF.